This TCR beta chain was identified in a study of long-term antiretroviral therapy in people with HIV. Study-level points and caveats: The study found that diversity rose after ART but stayed below transplant donor controls. No data were available on ART adherence, viral resistance or therapy changes.

Every one of the donors gave at least one pre-ART PBMC sample and at least two post-ART PBMC samples. The study used samples holding 1-10 million cryopreserved PBMC before DNA extraction. Runs used v3.0 of the immunoSEQ assay and were done at survey level. The assay was immunoSEQ multiplex PCR, and TCRdb's table has in-frame clones only and misses some. The data show some 15,000 clones, less than 80% seen once. This clone showed up just a few times. Its antigen is currently unknown. The V end was cut by 4 bases, the J end by 4 bases, with 14 bases between. Germline CDR1 GTSNPN, CDR2 SVGIG (reference sequence). There are 14 residues in the CDR3.

This sequence originates from a woman between 35 and 50 years old with HIV. This rearrangement joins TRBV30 to TRBJ1-5, with D maybe TRBD1 (5 bases). The sequencing here drew on unsorted PBMCs, taken just over 3.1 years after starting antiretroviral therapy. DNA for the CDR3: TGTGCCTGGACCCTTAAGGGGTGGAATCAGCCCCAGCATTTT. Translated: CAWTLKGWNQPQHF. Together with reference TRBV30 and TRBJ1-5, the CDR3 gives the full variable domain: SQTIHQWPATLVQPVGSPLSLECTVEGTSNPNLYWYRQAAGRGLQLLFYSVGIGQISSEVPQNLSASRPQDRQFILSSKKLLLSDSGFYLCAWTLKGWNQPQHFGDGTRLSIL.